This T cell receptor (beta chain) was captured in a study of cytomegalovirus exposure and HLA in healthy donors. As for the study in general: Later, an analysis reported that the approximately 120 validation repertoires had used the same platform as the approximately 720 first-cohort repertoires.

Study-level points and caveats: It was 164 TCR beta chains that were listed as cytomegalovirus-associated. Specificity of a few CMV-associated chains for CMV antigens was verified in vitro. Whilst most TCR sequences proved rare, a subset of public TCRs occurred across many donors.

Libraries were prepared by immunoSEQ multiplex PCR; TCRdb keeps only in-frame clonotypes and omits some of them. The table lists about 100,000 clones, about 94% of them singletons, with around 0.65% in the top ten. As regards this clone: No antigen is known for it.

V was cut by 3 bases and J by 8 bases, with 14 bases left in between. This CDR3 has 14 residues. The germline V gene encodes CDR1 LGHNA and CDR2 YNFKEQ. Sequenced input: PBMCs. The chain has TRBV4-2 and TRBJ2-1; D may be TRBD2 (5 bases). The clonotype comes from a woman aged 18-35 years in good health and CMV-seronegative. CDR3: CASSHPGDGDEQFF. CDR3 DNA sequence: TGTGCCAGCAGCCACCCCGGGGATGGCGATGAGCAGTTCTTC.